The 26 T cell receptor beta chains reported below all come from one sample, sequenced in a study of blood T cell repertoires in COVID-19 (TCRdb year 2020). The library was obtained by the immunoSEQ multiplex PCR assay. In TCRdb, the immuneACCESS table is reduced to in-frame sequences with V and J assigned. These tables do not hold every clone; where another copy was compared, an unresolved V gene accounts for under half, and the others remain unexplained. The sample has 220,000 or so clones on record, about 81% of them singletons. Of the sample, approximately 8% falls within the top ten clones. Sequenced material: peripheral blood. The receptors come from a woman of 80 years or more with COVID-19, enrolled during active disease.

This clone came up a few times. The V gene is TRBV6-5, the J gene TRBJ2-3; 8 nucleotides agree with TRBD1. Germline lookup yields CDR1 MNHEY and CDR2 SVGAGI. The CDR3 extends over 15 amino acids. Trimming removed 4 bases from V and 2 bases from J; junction bases left unmatched: 5. The CDR3 region is CASSWTGQATDTQYF. The CDR3 DNA follows: TGTGCCAGCAGTTGGACGGGACAGGCCACAGATACGCAGTATTTT.

This rearrangement joins TRBV11-2 to TRBJ1-2; D gene uncertain. The germline V gene encodes CDR1 SGHAT and CDR2 FQNNGV. Trimming pared 1 base from V and 4 bases from J, leaving 10 bases between. CDR3 length equals 14 residues. The CDR3 here is CASSLVVGSYGYTF. CDR3 coding DNA: TGTGCCAGCAGCTTAGTTGTAGGGAGCTATGGCTACACCTTC.

This sequence joins TRBV5-1 and TRBJ2-5, with TRBD2 matching over 8 bases. From germline, CDR1 is SGHRS and CDR2 YFSETQ. The V and J ends lost 6 bases and 4 bases, in that order; junction bases with no gene match: 11. The CDR3 contains 15 residues. CDR3 sequence reads: CASMERGMAGETQYF. The CDR3 DNA sequence: TGCGCCAGCATGGAGCGGGGGATGGCGGGAGAGACCCAGTACTTC.

The chain combines TRBV5-8 with TRBJ1-1; 9 nucleotides align to TRBD1. The CDR3 length is 14 residues. V lost 8 bases and J lost 4; bases outside the gene matches: 9. Germline V gene lookup returns CDR1 SGHTS and CDR2 YDEGEE. The chain's CDR3 is CASLQGAKSTEAFF. CDR3 nucleotide sequence: TGTGCCAGTCTACAGGGGGCTAAGAGCACTGAAGCTTTCTTT.

The V call is TRBV18, the J call TRBJ1-1; 9 bases map to TRBD1. J lost 1 base, V lost 3 bases, and 3 bases had no gene match. The CDR3 has 15 amino acids. Germline values: CDR1 KGHSH, CDR2 LQKENI. The DNA for the CDR3 is TGTGCCAGCTCACCCGGGACAGGGAGGAACACTGAAGCTTTCTTT. Translating gives CASSPGTGRNTEAFF. The full variable domain, rest sourced from reference TRBV18 and TRBJ1-1, is NAGVMQNPRHLVRRRGQEARLRCSPMKGHSHVYWYRQLPEEGLKFMVYLQKENIIDESGMPKERFSAEFPKEGPSILRIQQVVRGDSAAYFCASSPGTGRNTEAFFGQGTRLTVV.

This chain connects TRBV6-4 to TRBJ1-6; 8 bases are a match to TRBD1. The CDR3 is made up of 15 amino acids. CDR1 MRHNA and CDR2 SNTAGT come from the germline V gene. The J segment lost 3 bases and the V segment lost 3 bases, leaving 1 base of the junction unmatched. The CDR3 protein is CASSEGTGYNSPLHF. CDR3 DNA: TGTGCCAGCAGTGAAGGGACAGGCTATAATTCACCCCTCCACTTT.

Here the CDR3 DNA reads TGCGCCAGCAGTGAACTAGCGGGGGGGAACAATGAGCAGTTCTTC. Translation: CASSELAGGNNEQFF. The chain uses TRBV5-1 and TRBJ2-1; TRBD2 aligns across 13 bases. The germline V gene encodes CDR1 SGHRS and CDR2 YFSETQ. The CDR3 consists of 15 residues. The trim removed 5 bases at V and 5 bases at J, leaving 4 bases unmatched.

This CDR3 reads CASSKTGGLATNEKLFF. Written as DNA, the CDR3 is TGTGCCAGTAGTAAGACAGGGGGACTTGCAACTAATGAAAAACTGTTTTTT. V gene TRBV19 combines with J gene TRBJ1-4, with 9 nucleotides matching TRBD1. Per germline, CDR1 LNHDA and CDR2 SQIVND (reference sequence). The V gene end was trimmed by 4 bases and the J gene end by 0 bases; junction bases not matched to a gene: 6. The CDR3 has 17 amino acids.

This sequence joins TRBV27 and TRBJ1-1; possibly TRBD1 for D (5 bases). Trimming left V 6 bases short and J 1 base short, with 12 bases between. Germline loops: CDR1 MNHEY, CDR2 SMNVEV (reference sequence). This CDR3 spans 14 amino acids. Here the CDR3 reads CASSSDRQNTEAFF. The CDR3 DNA reads as TGTGCCAGCAGCTCCGACAGACAGAACACTGAAGCTTTCTTT.

In this sample, this clone turned up a few times. The rearrangement joins TRBV2 to TRBJ1-2, with 11 bases fitting TRBD1. The junction had 10 bases not matched to a gene; V was cut back by 6 bases and J by 4 bases. The CDR3 length is 16 residues. Germline CDR1 is SNHLY and CDR2 is FYNNEI. CDR3: CASRPLPGQGGYGYTF. The CDR3 DNA sequence: TGTGCCAGCAGACCGCTTCCGGGACAGGGGGGCTATGGCTACACCTTC.

The V gene is TRBV19, the J gene TRBJ2-1, with D tentatively TRBD1 (5 bases). With 1 base removed from V and 5 bases from J, the gap between germline ends came to 15 bases. CDR3 length equals 16 residues. Germline CDR1 LNHDA, CDR2 SQIVND (reference sequence). CDR3 sequence reads: CASSIVGRALNNEQFF. CDR3 coding DNA: TGTGCCAGTAGTATAGTGGGCAGGGCCCTTAACAATGAGCAGTTCTTC.

The chain carries TRBV25-1 and TRBJ1-1; D unresolved. Germline V gene sequence: CDR1 MGHDK, CDR2 SYGVNS. The CDR3 spans 15 residues. V was trimmed by 6 bases and J by 0 bases, leaving 14 bases between them. The CDR3, as DNA: TGTGCCAGCAGGCGGGGAGGCAGCTTGAACACTGAAGCTTTCTTT. It codes for CASRRGGSLNTEAFF.

The chain is built from TRBV5-1 and TRBJ2-3, with a tentative D call TRBD1 (5 bases). The germline CDR1 and CDR2 sequences are SGHRS and YFSETQ. Deletions cut 1 base from V and 2 bases from J, with 11 bases between. This CDR3 comprises 15 residues. The CDR3 is CASSLSARATDTQYF. The CDR3 DNA follows: TGCGCCAGCAGCTTGAGCGCCAGGGCCACAGATACGCAGTATTTT.

The chain couples TRBV15 to TRBJ1-1; D uncertain. V lost 1 base and J 0 bases, leaving 9 bases between the germline ends. This CDR3 contains 15 residues. The V gene's germline CDR1 is LNHNV and CDR2 YYDKDF (reference sequence). The CDR3 reads CATSRGPGMNTEAFF. In DNA form, the CDR3 reads TGTGCCACCAGCAGAGGGCCGGGGATGAACACTGAAGCTTTCTTT.

The V gene is TRBV2, the J gene TRBJ1-5; tentatively, D is TRBD1 (6 bases). Germline lookup yields CDR1 SNHLY and CDR2 FYNNEI. V was shortened by 3 bases and J by 6 bases, with 15 bases between the two germline ends. The CDR3 length is 15 residues. Here the CDR3 DNA reads TGTGCCAGCAGTGATGTAACAGGGAGATCTCAGCCCCAGCATTTT. Encoded protein: CASSDVTGRSQPQHF.

The gene calls are TRBV7-3 and TRBJ2-5, with TRBD1 matching 8 bases. CDR1 SGHTA and CDR2 FQGTGA come from the germline V gene. With V trimmed by 5 bases and J by 4 bases, 6 bases remained unmatched. The length of the CDR3 is 14 residues. In DNA, the CDR3 is TGTGCCAGCAGCAATGGGGGGACAGGAGAGACCCAGTACTTC. It translates to CASSNGGTGETQYF.

The chain links TRBV7-2 to TRBJ2-1; TRBD1 aligns across 10 bases. Germline V gene sequence: CDR1 SGHTA, CDR2 FQGNSA. This CDR3 has 15 amino acids. V dropped 3 bases and J dropped 8; count of bases not matched to a gene: 7. CDR3 bases: TGTGCCAGCAGCTTCCGGGACAGGGGTGGTGATGAGCAGTTCTTC. Protein sequence: CASSFRDRGGDEQFF.

As to this clone: The junction and the germline gene differ at one end; a read error may be behind it. The V call is TRBV27, the J call TRBJ2-3; D unresolved. Germline V gene sequence: CDR1 MNHEY, CDR2 SMNVEV (reference sequence). The length of the CDR3 is 13 residues. CDR3 protein: CATMFHDTYTQYF. CDR3 DNA: TGTGCCACCATGTTCCATGACACATATACGCAGTATTTT.

CDR3 bases: TGCGCCAGCAGCCAAGATGTGACTAGCGGGAGATACGAGCAGTACTTC. Protein product: CASSQDVTSGRYEQYF. The V call is TRBV4-1, the J call TRBJ2-7; TRBD2 aligns across 12 bases. CDR1 and CDR2 from the germline V gene are MGHRA and YSYEKL. The CDR3 extends over 16 amino acids. V was pared by 0 bases and J by 4 bases, with 4 bases of the junction left unmatched.

This chain links TRBV6-6 with TRBJ2-1; 7 positions agree with TRBD2. The CDR3 has 19 residues. CDR1 MNHNY and CDR2 SVGAGI come from the germline V gene (reference sequence). J gave up 1 base and V 5 bases, and 17 bases lay outside the gene matches. The DNA of the CDR3 is TGTGCCAGCAGTCTTTCGGGTGGTTCCCACGGGAGGTCCTACAATGAGCAGTTCTTC. This codes for CASSLSGGSHGRSYNEQFF.

This clone has only a few counts. CDR3 protein: CAIRDRNTEAFF. For the CDR3, the DNA is TGTGCCATCCGAGACAGAAACACTGAAGCTTTCTTT. V is TRBV24-1 and J is TRBJ1-1, with D maybe TRBD1 (5 bases). The V end was cut by 11 bases, the J end by 2 bases, with 11 bases between. This CDR3 contains 12 residues. Germline V gene data show CDR1 as KGHDR and CDR2 as SFDVKD.

The V gene is TRBV3-1 (or the pseudogene TRBV3-2), the J gene TRBJ1-2; 7 positions match TRBD1. V shed 6 bases, J shed 8 bases, and the junction held 6 bases outside the gene matches. CDR3 length equals 12 residues. CDR1 and CDR2 from the germline V gene are LGHDT and YNNKEL (reference sequence). In nucleotides, the CDR3 is TGTGCCAGCAGAGAGACAGGGAACGGCTACACCTTC. Translated, it gives CASRETGNGYTF.

The rearrangement links TRBV7-9 to TRBJ1-6; a weak D match, TRBD1 (6 bases). Trimming shortened V by 4 bases and J by 8 bases, and 12 bases separated the two germline ends. The germline CDR1 and CDR2 sequences are SEHNR and FQNEAQ (reference sequence). The CDR3 is 14 residues long. DNA of the CDR3: TGTGCCAGCAGCTCGGACAGACGATATTCACCCCTCCACTTT. This gives the protein CASSSDRRYSPLHF.

The chain employs TRBV5-1 and TRBJ1-1; 7 nucleotides align to TRBD1. After removal of 2 bases from V and 6 bases from J, the junction contained 4 bases not matched to a gene. The CDR3 loop spans 13 amino acids. Germline V gene lookup returns CDR1 SGHRS and CDR2 YFSETQ. CDR3 residues: CASSLGGIAEAFF. The CDR3, as DNA: TGCGCCAGCAGCTTAGGGGGCATCGCTGAAGCTTTCTTT.

This rearrangement joins TRBV10-1 to TRBJ2-1, with 11 bases that match TRBD1. This CDR3 is built from 17 residues. Looked up from germline, CDR1 is WNHNN and CDR2 is SYGVQD (reference sequence). Germline trimming cut 2 bases from V and 6 bases from J; bases unmatched to any gene: 9. The CDR3 DNA sequence: TGCGCCAGCAGTGAGAATACCGGGACAGGGGGGGGCAATGAGCAGTTCTTC. Its translation is CASSENTGTGGGNEQFF.

This chain links TRBV18 with TRBJ1-4; D not resolved. Germline V gene lookup returns CDR1 KGHSH and CDR2 LQKENI. The CDR3 is made up of 16 amino acids. Trimming pared 6 bases from V and 8 bases from J, leaving 22 bases between. The CDR3 DNA is TGTGCCAGCTCCCCCAGCCCCCGGCCTCCTAGGGAAAAACTGTTTTTT. Protein product: CASSPSPRPPREKLFF.